This entry lists 21 T cell receptor beta chains sequenced from one sample in a study of molecular identifiers for immune sequencing clone quantification. TCRdb recomputed calls from the PCR reads with MiXCR, one row per CDR3 protein. The data contain about 640,000 distinct CDR3 sequences, 15% to 20% of them singletons. The source material was naive CD8+ T cells from blood, with Jurkat cell RNA spiked in. Documented subset: FACS-sorted CD8+CD4-CCR7+CD45RA+ naive T cells. These receptor sequences come from a human donor in good health. Some libraries in this study had Jurkat cell RNA spiked in.

This clonotype occurred many times. The rearrangement uses TRBV20-1 and TRBJ2-3, with a tentative D call TRBD2 (6 bases). The CDR3 consists of 14 residues. Germline CDR1 is DFQATT and CDR2 is SNEGSKA (reference sequence). The V end lost 1 base, the J end lost 9 bases, and 17 bases lay between the germline ends. CDR3 sequence: CSARVAELGYTQYF. The CDR3 coding sequence is TGCAGTGCTAGAGTAGCGGAACTGGGTTACACGCAGTATTTT.

This clonotype was detected many times. The gene calls are TRBV9 and TRBJ2-5; 9 nucleotides align to TRBD1. Trimming cost V 3 bases and J 2 bases; bases outside gene matches: 5. The germline gives CDR1 SGDLS, CDR2 YYNGEE. The CDR3 runs to 15 residues. The CDR3 region is CASSGGQGPQETQYF. CDR3 bases: TGTGCCAGCAGCGGGGGACAGGGTCCACAAGAGACCCAGTACTTC.

V is TRBV27 and J is TRBJ2-1; 9 bases map to TRBD1. CDR1 and CDR2 (germline): MNHEY, SMNVEV (reference sequence). This CDR3 spans 15 amino acids. V gave up 5 bases and J gave up 4 bases; unmatched junction bases: 6. This CDR3 is CASSPQQGAYNEQFF. The CDR3 coding sequence is TGTGCCAGCAGTCCGCAACAGGGGGCGTACAATGAGCAGTTCTTC.

At least ten counts were recorded for this clonotype. V and J are TRBV5-6 and TRBJ2-7; tentative D call: TRBD1 (6 bases). Germline CDR1 and CDR2: SGHDT and YYEEEE. The CDR3 consists of 16 residues. Trimming took off 0 bases at V and 3 bases at J, with 16 bases between the two ends. The CDR3: CASSLAEGVYLYEQYF. The DNA of the CDR3 is TGTGCCAGCAGCTTGGCCGAGGGGGTCTACCTCTACGAGCAGTACTTC.

This clonotype was observed a few times. The chain joins TRBV2 to TRBJ1-2; D gene uncertain. V was shortened by 9 bases and J by 4 bases, with 18 bases between the two germline ends. The germline V gene has CDR1 SNHLY and CDR2 FYNNEI. CDR3 size: 14 residues. The CDR3 spells CASLNGGQSYGYTF. CDR3 sequence (DNA): TGTGCCAGTCTCAACGGAGGGCAGTCCTATGGCTACACCTTC.

The V gene is TRBV12-3 or TRBV12-4, the J gene TRBJ2-5; D is possibly TRBD1 or TRBD2 (5 bases each). The CDR3 loop spans 17 amino acids. V was cut by 1 base and J by 1 base, with 16 bases left in between. CDR3 sequence: CASSLVAVTGTQETQYF. Here the CDR3 DNA reads TGTGCCAGCAGTTTAGTCGCAGTAACGGGGACCCAAGAGACCCAGTACTTC.

Of note for this clonotype: A much larger clone lies a single base off, so this may be a read error. Written as DNA, the CDR3 is TGCAGTGCTAGAGGTCCCAGCGGGAATCGGTTCGAGCAGTACTTC. Translation: CSARGPSGNRFEQYF. This sequence joins TRBV20-1 and TRBJ2-7, with TRBD2 matching 7 bases. Germline V gives CDR1 DFQATT, CDR2 SNEGSKA (reference sequence). The CDR3 runs to 15 residues. Trimming removed 1 base from V and 6 bases from J; junction bases left unmatched: 12.

CDR3 protein: CASSDKALSGNTIYF. The DNA of the CDR3 is TGTGCCAGCAGTGACAAAGCTCTCTCTGGAAACACCATATATTTT. The chain recombines TRBV2 with TRBJ1-3; no definite D call. CDR3 length: 15 residues. Trimming removed 3 bases from V and 0 bases from J, with 9 bases in between. CDR1 is SNHLY and CDR2 is FYNNEI in the germline V gene. Combining the CDR3 with reference TRBV2 and TRBJ1-3 gives the whole variable domain EPEVTQTPSHQVTQMGQEVILRCVPISNHLYFYWYRQILGQKVEFLVSFYNNEISEKSEIFDDQFSVERPDGSNFTLKIRSTKLEDSAMYFCASSDKALSGNTIYFGEGSWLTVV.

This clonotype occurred many times. This chain links TRBV7-9 with TRBJ2-7, with D uncertain. Looked up from germline, CDR1 is SEHNR and CDR2 is FQNEAQ (reference sequence). The CDR3 has 11 amino acids. V gave up 10 bases and J gave up 2 bases, with 9 bases separating them. CDR3 DNA: TGTGCCACCCTCGGTGCCTACGAGCAGTACTTC. Translating it yields CATLGAYEQYF. The variable domain in full, completed from reference TRBV7-9 and TRBJ2-7, reads DTGVSQNPRHKITKRGQNVTFRCDPISEHNRLYWYRQTLGQGPEFLTYFQNEAQLEKSRLLSDRFSAERPKGSFSTLEIQRTEQGDSAMYLCATLGAYEQYFGPGTRLTVT.

This clonotype occurred once. This chain uses TRBV11-2 with TRBJ2-1; D may match TRBD1 or TRBD2 (6 bases each). The CDR3 has 16 residues. The V and J ends lost 4 bases and 8 bases respectively, with 21 bases between them. Germline CDR1 and CDR2: SGHAT and FQNNGV. The CDR3 region is CASSSSLAAGGDEQFF. The CDR3, as DNA: TGTGCCAGCAGCTCCTCCTTAGCGGCCGGGGGCGATGAGCAGTTCTTC.

As concerns this clonotype: A read error may be the cause here, since a much bigger clone is one base away. This chain joins TRBV20-1 and TRBJ2-5; TRBD2 agrees at 11 bases. Germline values: CDR1 DFQATT, CDR2 SNEGSKA (reference sequence). This CDR3 region has 17 residues. CDR3 coding DNA: TGCAGTGCTAGAGGAGTTAGCGGGGGGGCTGGTCAAGAGACCCTGTACTTC. Encoded protein: CSARGVSGGAGQETLYF.

The chain has TRBV6-5 and TRBJ2-5; 7 bases map to TRBD2. There are 13 residues in the CDR3. Per germline, CDR1 MNHEY and CDR2 SVGAGI. V trimming: 4 bases; J trimming: 5 bases; junction bases outside the gene matches: 4. The CDR3 here is CASSSTSYETQYF. Written as DNA, the CDR3 is TGTGCCAGCAGTTCGACTAGCTACGAGACCCAGTACTTC.

As concerns this clonotype: A much larger clonotype is one base distant, so this may be a read error. This rearrangement joins TRBV27 to TRBJ2-7; tentative D call: TRBD1 (5 bases). CDR3 size: 14 residues. Looked up from germline, CDR1 is MNHEY and CDR2 is SMNVEV (reference sequence). In nucleotides, the CDR3 is TGTGCCATCAGTTTATCGGCAGGGTGGTACGAGCAGTACTTC. Protein sequence: CAISLSAGWYEQYF.

This clonotype was found a few times. The chain recombines TRBV27 with TRBJ2-3; maybe TRBD2 (6 bases). V lost 2 bases to trimming and J lost 0 bases, with 18 bases between them. The CDR3 is 18 residues long. Germline CDR1 is MNHEY and CDR2 is SMNVEV (reference sequence). CDR3 bases: TGTGCCAGCAGTTTACTAGCGCCCGGAATAGATAGCACAGATACGCAGTATTTT. It translates to CASSLLAPGIDSTDTQYF.

This clonotype appeared many times. This sequence joins TRBV15 and TRBJ2-2; D gene uncertain. The germline CDR1 and CDR2 sequences are LNHNV and YYDKDF (reference sequence). The V gene lost 1 base and the J gene lost 6 bases, with 12 bases spanning the gap. This CDR3 region has 15 residues. In nucleotides, the CDR3 is TGTGCCACCAGCAGAGTTTTTGCCGAGGCCGGGGAGCTGTTTTTT. Its protein is CATSRVFAEAGELFF.

This clonotype was seen ten or more times. The chain carries TRBV4-1 and TRBJ2-7; D is unresolved. Germline CDR1 is MGHRA and CDR2 is YSYEKL. The CDR3 contains 15 residues. V lost 4 bases to trimming and J lost 2 bases, with 15 bases between them. The CDR3 DNA reads as TGCGCCAGCAGCCCCGTTCATGGGGAAACCTACGAGCAGTACTTC. Its translation is CASSPVHGETYEQYF.

This clonotype was counted at least ten times. The chain carries TRBV11-2 and TRBJ2-3, with D tentatively TRBD2 (5 bases). The germline V and J ends were trimmed by 1 base and 4 bases, with 15 bases remaining between them. From germline, CDR1 is SGHAT and CDR2 FQNNGV. The CDR3 spans 16 residues. CDR3 in amino acids: CASSLASGWVSDTQYF. DNA for the CDR3: TGTGCCAGCAGCTTAGCGTCGGGGTGGGTGTCAGATACGCAGTATTTT.

This clonotype was recorded many times. This chain joins TRBV28 and TRBJ1-6; 8 positions match TRBD1. Germline assignment: CDR1 MDHEN and CDR2 SYDVKM. The CDR3 contains 15 residues. V dropped 5 bases and J dropped 9; count of bases not matched to a gene: 9. CDR3 bases: TGTGCCAGCAGTACCCTGGCAGGGGGCGGTTCACCCCTCCACTTT. It specifies CASSTLAGGGSPLHF.

The chain combines TRBV28 with TRBJ2-5; D may be TRBD1 (6 bases). Germline V gives CDR1 MDHEN, CDR2 SYDVKM. Trimming took off 6 bases at V and 6 bases at J, with 23 bases between the two ends. This CDR3 region has 16 residues. CDR3 bases: TGTGCCAGCAGCCCCCGGGGACACATGGACGGGCAGACCCAGTACTTC. Translation: CASSPRGHMDGQTQYF.

Only a few counts were recorded for this clonotype. The rearrangement links TRBV12-5 to TRBJ2-7; D is ambiguous. With 1 base removed from V and 6 bases from J, the gap between germline ends came to 13 bases. Per germline, CDR1 LGHNT and CDR2 FRNRAP. The CDR3 has 14 residues. Here the CDR3 DNA reads TGTGCTAGTGGTTTGGAAGCAATGGGTTTCGAGCAGTACTTC. Its protein product is CASGLEAMGFEQYF.

About this clonotype: Just one base apart from a much larger clone, this may be a read error. This CDR3 is missing its conserved last phenylalanine or tryptophan, likely due to a read error. This chain connects TRBV6-1 to TRBJ2-7; no definite D call. CDR1 is MNHNS, CDR2 SASEGT, per germline. The CDR3 has 12 amino acids. Trimming cost V 4 bases and J 6 bases, with 10 bases left between them. The CDR3 sequence: CASSAYFGEQYL. The CDR3 nucleotides are TGTGCCAGCAGTGCTTACTTCGGCGAGCAGTACCTC.